A single sample gave rise to the 9 T cell receptor beta chains below, sequenced in a study of T cell responses to AZD1222 COVID-19 vaccine. Measured with immunoSEQ multiplex PCR; TCRdb has only the in-frame clones, and not every one. The sample contains fewer than 200,000 clones, roughly nine tenths of which appear only once. Sequenced here: peripheral blood, sampled 28 days after the second AZD1222 dose. The receptor set was obtained from an adult who received the AZD1222 COVID-19 vaccine.

The chain is built from TRBV9 and TRBJ2-3, with 8 bases identical to TRBD2. The ends lost 5 bases at V and 5 bases at J; junction bases unmatched: 7. Germline CDR1 and CDR2: SGDLS and YYNGEE. CDR3 length: 14 residues. DNA of the CDR3: TGTGCCAGCAGTTACGGGACTAGTCTAGATACGCAGTATTTT. Its translation is CASSYGTSLDTQYF. Based on the CDR3 plus reference TRBV9 and TRBJ2-3, the full variable domain is DSGVTQTPKHLITATGQRVTLRCSPRSGDLSVYWYQQSLDQGLQFLIQYYNGEERAKGNILERFSAQQFPDLHSELNLSSLELGDSALYFCASSYGTSLDTQYFGPGTRLTVL.

The V and J genes are TRBV27 and TRBJ1-5; a weak D match, TRBD1 (5 bases). The CDR3 loop spans 18 amino acids. Trimming took off 2 bases at V and 4 bases at J, with 21 bases between the two ends. In germline, CDR1 is MNHEY, CDR2 SMNVEV (reference sequence). The CDR3 DNA sequence: TGTGCCAGCAGTTTAGCTATACCGGGACCTCTTCTTAATCAGCCCCAGCATTTT. Translating gives CASSLAIPGPLLNQPQHF.

This chain connects TRBV6-6 to TRBJ1-4, with D perhaps matching TRBD1 (6 bases). The germline CDR1 and CDR2 sequences are MNHNY and SVGAGI (reference sequence). There are 14 residues in the CDR3. Trimming shortened V by 6 bases and J by 3 bases, and 11 bases separated the two germline ends. CDR3 in amino acids: CASRLGGSNEKLFF. In DNA form, the CDR3 reads TGTGCCAGCAGGCTAGGGGGATCTAATGAAAAACTGTTTTTT.

The chain couples TRBV13 to TRBJ1-6, with D unresolved. Germline CDR1 reads PRHDT; CDR2 reads FYEKMQ (reference sequence). With 6 bases removed from V and 6 bases from J, the gap between germline ends came to 6 bases. CDR3 size: 12 residues. The CDR3 region is CASREGNSPLHF. The CDR3 DNA reads as TGTGCCAGCAGGGAAGGTAATTCACCCCTCCACTTT.

This clone has a single count. The rearrangement uses TRBV19 and TRBJ1-5; D may be TRBD1 (5 bases). The CDR3 runs to 13 residues. Germline loops: CDR1 LNHDA, CDR2 SQIVND (reference sequence). V shed 5 bases and J shed 7 bases, with 12 bases lying between them. The CDR3 DNA reads as TGTGCCAGTAGTCTTCAGGGAGAGCAGCCCCAGCATTTT. Translating it yields CASSLQGEQPQHF.

The chain employs TRBV18 and TRBJ1-4; D not resolved. V gave up 0 bases and J gave up 6 bases, with 8 bases separating them. The V gene's germline CDR1 is KGHSH and CDR2 LQKENI. The length of the CDR3 is 14 residues. The CDR3 protein is CASSPPDRYEKLFF. The DNA for the CDR3 is TGTGCCAGCTCACCACCCGACCGATATGAAAAACTGTTTTTT.

This clone was recorded once. This chain connects TRBV12-3 or TRBV12-4 to TRBJ1-2; TRBD1 agrees at 9 bases. J gave up 5 bases and V 3 bases, and 1 base lay outside the gene matches. CDR3 length equals 13 residues. For the CDR3, the DNA is TGTGCCAGCAGTTTCGGGACAGGGTATGGCTACACCTTC. It codes for CASSFGTGYGYTF.

This chain connects TRBV9 to TRBJ2-2; D is unresolved. Trimming left V 0 bases short and J 4 bases short, with 13 bases between. The CDR3 sequence is 16 residues long. In germline, CDR1 is SGDLS, CDR2 YYNGEE. The CDR3 sequence: CASSVGSGVGTGELFF. The CDR3 coding sequence is TGTGCCAGCAGCGTAGGTTCAGGTGTGGGCACCGGGGAGCTGTTTTTT.

The chain links TRBV6-5 to TRBJ2-3; TRBD2 matches 9 bases. The CDR3 spans 14 residues. Germline assignment: CDR1 MNHEY and CDR2 SVGAGI. V trimming: 11 bases; J trimming: 4 bases; junction bases outside the gene matches: 10. The CDR3 DNA follows: TGTGCCTCCAAGCGCGGGGGGGCCTCAGATACGCAGTATTTT. Translating it yields CASKRGGASDTQYF.